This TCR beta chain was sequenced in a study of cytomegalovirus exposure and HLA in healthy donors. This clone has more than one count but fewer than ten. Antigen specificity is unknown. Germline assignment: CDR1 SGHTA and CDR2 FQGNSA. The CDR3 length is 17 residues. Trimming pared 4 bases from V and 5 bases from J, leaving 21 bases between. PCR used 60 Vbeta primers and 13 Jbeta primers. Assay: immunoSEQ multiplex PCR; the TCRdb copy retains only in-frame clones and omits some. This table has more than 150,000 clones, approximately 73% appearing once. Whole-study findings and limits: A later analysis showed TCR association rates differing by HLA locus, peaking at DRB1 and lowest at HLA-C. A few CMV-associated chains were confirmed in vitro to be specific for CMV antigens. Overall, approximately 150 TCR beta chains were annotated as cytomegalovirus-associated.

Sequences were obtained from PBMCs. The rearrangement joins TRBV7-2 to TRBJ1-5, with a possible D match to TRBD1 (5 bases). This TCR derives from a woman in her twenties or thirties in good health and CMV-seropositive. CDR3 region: CASSSAPTRGAYQPQHF. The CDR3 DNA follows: TGTGCCAGCAGCTCGGCTCCGACTAGGGGCGCTTATCAGCCCCAGCATTTT.